Below, one T cell receptor beta chain is given with its context. Its antigen specificity is not known. Base qualities are not recorded, but no much larger clone differs from it by a single base. The data belong to a study of blood T cell repertoires in COVID-19 (dated by TCRdb to 2020 to 2021). Regarding the complete study: Samples from collaborators originated in the United States, Italy and Spain and spanned both the acute and convalescent phases of COVID-19. The material from the prospective study consisted of cDNA or gDNA derived from T cells, B-cell-depleted T cells, or PBMCs. Subjects who had been exposed to COVID-19, were actively infected with it, or had recovered from it provided the deeply sampled blood TCRbeta repertoires that made up the dataset. The repertoires were made available in a free public database intended to serve as a resource for research on the immune response to SARS-CoV-2. The samples were drawn from two sources: the first 160 participants of the ongoing ImmuneRACE study, and 1,000 to 1,500 subjects contributed by 6 global collaborators. Sample metadata almost always included a de-identified subject ID, COVID-19 status, age in years and sex. Where HLA class I and class II types were available, the types were taken from metadata supplied by the sample provider, not from assay-based typing. The paper as a whole reports these results and caveats: The quantity of clinical and demographic metadata differed by source and by participant and was supplied without curation.

The collaborating institutions used their own protocols to collect whole blood in K2EDTA tubes. Collaborator samples were shipped for TCRbeta analysis as frozen whole blood, isolated PBMCs, or DNA extracted from either sample type. TCRbeta CDR3 regions were amplified from genomic DNA by means of the immunoSEQ Assay, a bias-controlled multiplex PCR. In the authors' own workflow: The number of nucleated cells in each sample was estimated from the amplification of reference gene primers within the assay. To quantify the absolute abundance of each unique TCRbeta CDR3 rearrangement, sequence reads were collapsed and filtered. For each sample, productive Simpson clonality was calculated by taking the square root of Simpson's diversity index across productive rearrangements. Drawn from immuneACCESS, this table holds only the in-frame rearrangements with V and J called that TCRdb kept. Clones are partly lost; checked studies trace under half to an unresolved V gene and leave the rest unexplained. Clone size and the V and J calls come from that table; the DNA yielded D and trimming. Recorded for this sample are 60,000 to 85,000 clones; around two thirds of them occurred a single time. The leading ten clones occupy 2% to 3% of the sample.

The CDR3 measures 10 amino acids from cysteine to valine. Only CDR3 DNA remains: 30 bases, in frame from the first base. CDR1 and CDR2, looked up from the germline V gene (reference sequence), are LNHDA and SQIVND. Trimming at the junction amounts to 9 bases on V and 5 bases on J, and the germline ends lie 8 bases apart. This TCR was sampled from a human donor with acute or convalescent COVID-19. The donor label of this sample is uncertain. Sequences were obtained from peripheral blood. The chain was built from TRBV19 and TRBJ2-7; TRBD1 is perhaps the D gene, given 5 matching bases. The DNA is TGTGCCAGAGGGGTGGACGAGCAGTACGTC. Translated, this is CARGVDEQYV.